A single sample gave rise to the 3 T cell receptor beta chains below, sequenced in a study of response to subunit inactivated influenza vaccine. TCRdb analysed the RT-PCR reads with MiXCR anew, one entry per CDR3 protein. Of roughly 650,000 distinct CDR3 sequences in the sample, about 14% were seen once. The material sequenced was PBMCs from blood, taken roughly 2 weeks before vaccination. The receptors were sampled from a man in his fifties who received an inactivated influenza vaccine.

This clonotype was seen more than once but under ten times. This sequence joins TRBV5-1 and TRBJ2-5, with a tentative D call TRBD2 (7 bases). From germline, CDR1 is SGHRS and CDR2 YFSETQ. CDR3 length: 16 residues. The ends were cut back, 3 bases at V and 1 base at J, with 16 bases in the middle. Here the CDR3 DNA reads TGCGCCAGCAGCTACCGTCGGGGGGCGGTCCAAGAGACCCAGTACTTC. This sequence encodes CASSYRRGAVQETQYF.

This clonotype showed up many times. This chain joins TRBV5-1 and TRBJ1-1, with a weak D call TRBD1 (5 bases). This CDR3 spans 14 amino acids. V lost 4 bases to trimming and J lost 3 bases, with 13 bases between them. CDR1 is SGHRS, CDR2 YFSETQ, per germline. In DNA, the CDR3 is TGCGCCAGCAGCCCCCCGGGACGCTACACTGAAGCTTTCTTT. Residues: CASSPPGRYTEAFF.

This clonotype turned up a few times. This chain connects TRBV20-1 to TRBJ2-3, with TRBD2 matching 12 bases. Germline CDR1 DFQATT, CDR2 SNEGSKA (reference sequence). This CDR3 is built from 17 residues. The V gene end was trimmed by 3 bases and the J gene end by 0 bases; junction bases not matched to a gene: 7. The CDR3 protein is CSASTLAGGRSTDTQYF. Here the CDR3 DNA reads TGCAGTGCTAGCACACTAGCGGGAGGCCGGAGCACAGATACGCAGTATTTT.